The rows below give T cell receptor beta chains drawn from one sample of a study of T cell repertoires in cytomegalovirus infection. Their antigens are not known. TCRdb passed the reads through MiXCR, listing each CDR3 protein once. The sample holds 100,000 to 150,000 distinct CDR3 sequences, more than 20% seen once. The specimen was PBMCs, sequenced either directly or after in vitro stimulation (not recorded which). These receptor sequences come from a human donor in good health (CMV status not recorded). Some clones in this sample may be carry-over from other donors' samples. Both conserved end residues are part of each CDR3. A D gene is named only where the DNA matches it firmly. Rows give clone size only sometimes, using once, few, many, or a class for an expanded clone.

V gene	D gene	J gene	clone size	CDR3 protein	CDR3 DNA
TRBV7-2	-	TRBJ1-5	-	CASSLIGVGQPQHF	TGTGCCAGCAGCTTGATAGGGGTAGGTCAGCCCCAGCATTTT
TRBV11-2	TRBD1	TRBJ1-2	-	CASSSRTGYGYTF	TGTGCCAGCAGCTCACGGACAGGGTATGGCTACACCTTC
TRBV2	TRBD1	TRBJ1-2	few	CASSFYVGQGRMDYGYTF	TGTGCCAGCAGTTTCTACGTGGGACAGGGTAGGATGGACTATGGCTACACCTTC
TRBV2	-	TRBJ2-7	many	CASGGQDGPYEQYF	TGTGCCAGCGGAGGGCAGGACGGACCCTACGAGCAGTACTTC
TRBV7-6	-	TRBJ1-2	many	CASSLEVNYGYTF	TGTGCCAGCAGCTTAGAGGTTAACTATGGCTACACCTTC
TRBV19	-	TRBJ2-5	-	CASSKILEETQYF	TGTGCCAGTAGTAAAATACTTGAAGAGACCCAGTACTTC
TRBV19	TRBD1	TRBJ2-2	-	CASRYNPGTGSTGELFF	TGTGCCAGTAGGTACAACCCCGGGACAGGATCCACCGGGGAGCTGTTTTTT
TRBV27	-	TRBJ2-1	few	CASSSRMDNEQFF	TGTGCCAGCAGTTCGCGGATGGACAATGAGCAGTTCTTC
TRBV12-3/TRBV12-4	TRBD1	TRBJ1-1	-	CASRGQVNTEAFF	TGTGCCAGCAGGGGACAGGTAAACACTGAAGCTTTCTTT
TRBV28	-	TRBJ1-2	many	CASSLSIFETVGYGYTF	TGTGCCAGCAGTTTATCAATTTTTGAGACAGTCGGCTATGGCTACACCTTC
TRBV19	-	TRBJ2-5	few	CASSSWGEIDQETQYF	TGTGCCAGTAGTTCTTGGGGGGAGATCGACCAAGAGACCCAGTACTTC
TRBV20-1	-	TRBJ1-3	-	CSARVNLAGNTIYF	TGCAGTGCTAGAGTTAATTTAGCTGGAAACACCATATATTTT
TRBV12-3/TRBV12-4	-	TRBJ2-3	many	CASSFAAGKTDTQYF	TGTGCCAGCAGTTTTGCGGCTGGGAAGACAGATACGCAGTATTTT
TRBV5-4	-	TRBJ2-1	few	CASPPRADNEQFF	TGTGCCAGCCCTCCGCGGGCCGACAATGAGCAGTTCTTC
TRBV7-9	-	TRBJ1-1	many	CASSFWGNTEAFF	TGTGCCAGCAGCTTCTGGGGGAACACTGAAGCTTTCTTT
TRBV2	-	TRBJ1-5	-	CASSYFAGRSGTQHF	TGTGCCAGCAGCTACTTTGCAGGTCGAAGTGGAACCCAGCATTTT
TRBV7-2	TRBD2	TRBJ2-2	many	CASRRGLAGAGTGELFF	TGTGCCAGCAGACGGGGACTAGCGGGAGCGGGCACCGGGGAGCTGTTTTTT
TRBV20-1	-	TRBJ2-5	few	CSASVETQYF	TGCAGTGCTAGTGTAGAGACCCAGTACTTC
TRBV7-8	-	TRBJ2-1	many	CASSLGPRDPSNEQFF	TGTGCCAGCAGCTTGGGGCCGCGTGACCCTTCCAATGAGCAGTTCTTC
TRBV7-2	-	TRBJ1-1	many	CASSLASVNTEAFF	TGTGCCAGCAGCTTAGCATCAGTGAACACTGAAGCTTTCTTT
TRBV12-3/TRBV12-4	TRBD1	TRBJ2-2	-	CASSPLWPGQGIGELFF	TGTGCCAGCTCACCCCTATGGCCGGGACAGGGAATCGGGGAGCTGTTTTTT
TRBV7-9	-	TRBJ1-6	many	CASGGDGLNNSPLHF	TGTGCCAGCGGAGGTGACGGCCTAAATAATTCACCCCTCCACTTT
TRBV7-9	TRBD1	TRBJ1-3	many	CASSLTNRDRASYRGNTIYF	TGTGCCAGCAGCTTAACCAACCGGGACAGGGCTTCTTATCGAGGAAACACCATATATTTT
TRBV11-2	-	TRBJ1-2	-	CASSLELGRQANYGYTF	TGTGCCAGCAGCTTAGAACTTGGGCGGCAAGCTAACTATGGCTACACCTTC
TRBV27	-	TRBJ2-3	-	CASRSTSTDTQYF	TGTGCCAGCAGATCCACTAGCACAGATACGCAGTATTTT
TRBV28	-	TRBJ1-1	-	CASSSLRTEAFF	TGTGCCAGCAGTTCTCTTCGCACTGAAGCTTTCTTT
TRBV6-5	-	TRBJ1-1	few	CASSYTGWNTEAFF	TGTGCCAGCAGTTATACAGGTTGGAACACTGAAGCTTTCTTT
TRBV7-9	-	TRBJ2-1	many	CASSPGTHSNEQFF	TGTGCCAGCAGCCCAGGGACTCACTCCAATGAGCAGTTCTTC
TRBV6-1	TRBD2	TRBJ2-3	few	CASRPGLSTDTQYF	TGTGCCAGCAGGCCGGGACTAAGCACAGATACGCAGTATTTT
TRBV6-6	TRBD1	TRBJ2-1	few	CASSYLRDRSIPYNEQFF	TGTGCCAGCAGTTACTTACGGGACAGGTCCATACCGTACAATGAGCAGTTCTTC
TRBV12-3/TRBV12-4	TRBD1	TRBJ1-2	many	CASRQTGVSRYGYTF	TGTGCCAGCAGACAAACAGGGGTTTCGAGGTATGGCTACACCTTC
TRBV5-1	-	TRBJ2-3	-	CASSLESGRAYTQYF	TGCGCCAGCAGCTTGGAATCCGGGAGAGCTTATACGCAGTATTTT
TRBV7-2	-	TRBJ2-7	many	CASSLQVRSEQYF	TGTGCCAGCAGCTTACAGGTTCGTAGCGAGCAGTACTTC
TRBV4-1	TRBD1	TRBJ2-5	once	CASSQRDRKVETQYF	TGCGCCAGCAGCCAAAGGGACAGGAAGGTAGAGACCCAGTACTTC
TRBV28	-	TRBJ2-2	few	CASSFWANTGELFF	TGTGCCAGCAGTTTCTGGGCGAACACCGGGGAGCTGTTTTTT
TRBV20-1	-	TRBJ2-1	few	CSASSRLGYNEQFF	TGCAGTGCTAGTAGCAGGCTAGGATACAATGAGCAGTTCTTC
TRBV7-9	-	TRBJ2-1	few	CASSLGSEQFF	TGTGCCAGCAGCTTAGGGTCGGAGCAGTTCTTC
TRBV19	-	TRBJ2-1	-	CASSFRGLGEQFF	TGTGCCAGTAGTTTCCGGGGACTTGGTGAGCAGTTCTTC
TRBV19	TRBD1	TRBJ1-2	-	CASSRQGVYGYTF	TGTGCCAGTAGCCGACAGGGGGTATATGGCTACACCTTC
TRBV20-1	-	TRBJ2-1	many	CSGAVQHEQFF	TGCAGTGGGGCTGTCCAGCATGAGCAGTTCTTC
TRBV7-3	TRBD2	TRBJ2-1	-	CASSLAVSAYNEQFF	TGTGCCAGCAGCCTAGCGGTCTCTGCCTACAATGAGCAGTTCTTC
TRBV19	-	TRBJ1-5	few	CATKRGSGGGFSNQPQHF	TGTGCCACTAAGAGAGGAAGTGGCGGAGGCTTTAGCAATCAGCCCCAGCATTTT
TRBV7-6	-	TRBJ1-3	few	CASSLRGQASGNTIYF	TGTGCCAGCAGCTTAAGAGGGCAGGCCTCTGGAAACACCATATATTTT
TRBV27	-	TRBJ2-3	-	CASTPRVGNTDTQYF	TGTGCCAGCACCCCACGGGTCGGGAACACAGATACGCAGTATTTT
TRBV7-2	-	TRBJ2-2	many	CASSLAQNSNTGELFF	TGTGCCAGCAGCTTAGCTCAAAACTCGAACACCGGGGAGCTGTTTTTT
TRBV6-5	-	TRBJ2-1	many	CASSYSMASTSHNEQFF	TGTGCCAGCAGTTACTCGATGGCCTCCACCAGCCACAATGAGCAGTTCTTC
TRBV11-3	TRBD2	TRBJ2-1	few	CASSLRLATGSEQFF	TGTGCCAGCAGCCTTAGACTAGCGACAGGTTCTGAGCAGTTCTTC
TRBV7-8	-	TRBJ1-4	many	CASSPDRATNEKLFF	TGTGCCAGCAGCCCCGACCGAGCAACTAATGAAAAACTGTTTTTT
TRBV29-1	-	TRBJ1-1	-	CSVERGRDTEAFF	TGCAGCGTTGAACGGGGTAGGGACACTGAAGCTTTCTTT
TRBV10-3	TRBD2	TRBJ2-2	-	CAISDGGTGELFF	TGTGCCATCTCGGACGGGGGGACCGGGGAGCTGTTTTTT
TRBV6-1	-	TRBJ2-7	many	CASSPGTASSYEQYF	TGTGCCAGCAGTCCCGGGACCGCAAGCTCCTACGAGCAGTACTTC
TRBV27	-	TRBJ2-1	-	CASSSDSPGPFNEQFF	TGTGCCAGCAGTTCGGACTCACCGGGCCCGTTCAATGAGCAGTTCTTC
TRBV4-3	-	TRBJ2-2	many	CASSLYSGELFF	TGCGCCAGCAGCCTCTATAGCGGGGAGCTGTTTTTT
TRBV6-1	-	TRBJ2-7	few	CARQGLPYEQYF	TGTGCCAGGCAGGGACTCCCGTACGAGCAGTACTTC
TRBV28	-	TRBJ2-7	-	CASSLFPYEQYF	TGTGCCAGCAGTTTATTCCCCTACGAGCAGTACTTC
TRBV30	-	TRBJ2-5	few	CAWDGFQETQYF	TGTGCCTGGGACGGATTCCAAGAGACCCAGTACTTC
TRBV7-2	TRBD1	TRBJ1-4	-	CASSLAGTGGEKLFF	TGTGCCAGCAGCTTAGCGGGGACAGGGGGGGAAAAACTGTTTTTT
TRBV7-3	-	TRBJ2-7	few	CASSPWIGSYEQYF	TGTGCCAGCAGCCCGTGGATAGGTTCCTACGAGCAGTACTTC
TRBV12-3/TRBV12-4	-	TRBJ1-2	few	CASSLTWGSEYTF	TGTGCCAGCAGTTTAACTTGGGGCTCGGAATACACCTTC
TRBV7-9	-	TRBJ2-2	-	CASSLARPLQGNTGELFF	TGTGCCAGCAGCTTAGCGCGGCCGCTACAGGGGAACACCGGGGAGCTGTTTTTT